These 13 T cell receptor beta chains share one sample of origin, sequenced in a study of shared clonotypes between healthy human individuals. Profiled with immunoSEQ multiplex PCR; TCRdb holds only in-frame clones, not every one. The table lists a few million clones, roughly nine tenths of them singletons. Specimen: naive CD4+ T cells sorted from blood. The subset here: CD45RA+ positively selected. These receptors came from a man between 18 and 35 years old in good health.

The chain joins TRBV5-1 to TRBJ2-2; the D call may be TRBD1 or TRBD2 (5 bases each). V shed 0 bases and J shed 6 bases, with 15 bases lying between them. The CDR3 contains 16 residues. The germline CDR1 and CDR2 sequences are SGHRS and YFSETQ. The CDR3 here is CASSLEGREKPGELFF. CDR3 bases: TGCGCCAGCAGCTTGGAGGGACGAGAAAAACCCGGGGAGCTGTTTTTT.

The chain combines TRBV11-2 with TRBJ2-3; the D gene is possibly TRBD1 (6 bases). Germline assignment: CDR1 SGHAT and CDR2 FQNNGV. This CDR3 comprises 15 residues. The V end lost 5 bases, the J end lost 2 bases, and 14 bases lay between the germline ends. CDR3 nucleotides: TGTGCCAGCAGCCCTAGGACAGTTATCACAGATACGCAGTATTTT. It yields the protein CASSPRTVITDTQYF.

This rearrangement joins TRBV6-1 to TRBJ1-2; D is possibly TRBD1 (6 bases). Trimming took 6 bases from V and 4 from J, leaving 12 bases between them. The CDR3 is 13 residues long. Germline loops: CDR1 MNHNS, CDR2 SASEGT. DNA of the CDR3: TGTGCCAGCAGCTCAACAGGGTCCTATGGCTACACCTTC. The encoded protein is CASSSTGSYGYTF.

This chain connects TRBV9 to TRBJ2-1, with TRBD2 matching over 7 bases. Per germline, CDR1 SGDLS and CDR2 YYNGEE. Germline trimming cut 0 bases from V and 7 bases from J; bases unmatched to any gene: 4. The CDR3 totals 14 residues. The CDR3 region is CASSVAGLENEQFF. The CDR3 region has the DNA TGTGCCAGCAGCGTAGCAGGACTAGAGAATGAGCAGTTCTTC.

The chain employs TRBV19 and TRBJ1-2, with D unresolved. CDR1 is LNHDA and CDR2 is SQIVND in the germline V gene (reference sequence). The CDR3 covers 13 residues. The V and J ends lost 6 bases and 1 base respectively, with 9 bases between them. The CDR3 DNA sequence: TGTGCCAGTAGCCGGATGGTTAACTATGGCTACACCTTC. The encoded protein is CASSRMVNYGYTF.

The V and J genes are TRBV7-2 and TRBJ2-2; D might be TRBD2 (6 bases). V was pared by 5 bases and J by 7 bases, with 20 bases between. The CDR3 is 16 amino acids. Germline loops: CDR1 SGHTA, CDR2 FQGNSA. The CDR3: CASSASGLLGDGELFF. DNA for the CDR3: TGTGCCAGCAGCGCTTCGGGACTCCTTGGGGACGGGGAGCTGTTTTTT.

V usage is TRBV6-5 and J usage is TRBJ1-5; possible D gene TRBD1, 6 bases. The length of the CDR3 is 13 residues. The germline V gene has CDR1 MNHEY and CDR2 SVGAGI. Trimming pared 5 bases from V and 5 bases from J, leaving 10 bases between. The CDR3: CASSTDRDQPQHF. The DNA of the CDR3 is TGTGCCAGCAGTACGGACAGAGATCAGCCCCAGCATTTT.

This chain's CDR3 is CASGQGETQYF. CDR3 nucleotides: TGTGCCAGCGGTCAGGGAGAGACCCAGTACTTC. The V call is TRBV6-5, the J call TRBJ2-5, with D possibly matching TRBD1 (5 bases). CDR3 length: 11 residues. Trimming removed 8 bases at V and 4 bases at J, with 8 bases between. Germline CDR1 is MNHEY and CDR2 is SVGAGI.

This clone was detected only once. V is TRBV5-4 and J is TRBJ2-7, with 9 positions matching TRBD1. Trimming cost V 5 bases and J 1 base; bases outside gene matches: 7. CDR3 length: 15 residues. Germline V lookup: CDR1 SGHNT, CDR2 YYREEE (reference sequence). The CDR3 is CASRPSGTGSYEQYF. The CDR3 nucleotides read TGTGCCAGCAGGCCATCCGGGACAGGGTCCTACGAGCAGTACTTC.

This clone has just a few counts. The V and J genes are TRBV14 and TRBJ2-7, with TRBD1 matching over 8 bases. The J segment lost 6 bases and the V segment lost 4 bases, leaving 5 bases of the junction unmatched. In germline, CDR1 is SGHDN, CDR2 FVKESK. The CDR3 has 13 amino acids. The CDR3 reads CASSRDRGGEQYF. DNA for the CDR3: TGTGCCAGCAGCCGCGACAGGGGAGGCGAGCAGTACTTC.

This clone has only one observation. The chain uses TRBV5-1 and TRBJ1-3; D remains ambiguous. Per germline, CDR1 SGHRS and CDR2 YFSETQ. The CDR3 has 17 amino acids. V lost 4 bases to trimming and J lost 2 bases, with 19 bases between them. In DNA, the CDR3 is TGCGCCAGCAGCACTGGCCTAATAACAGTCCCTGGAAACACCATATATTTT. This encodes CASSTGLITVPGNTIYF.

Regarding this clone: Different DNA sequences within this sample yield the same CDR3. The rearrangement links TRBV30 to TRBJ1-2; D ambiguous. Deletions cut 0 bases from V and 4 bases from J, with 6 bases between. This CDR3 contains 12 residues. In germline, CDR1 is GTSNPN, CDR2 SVGIG (reference sequence). The DNA for the CDR3 is TGTGCCTGGAGTGTAGTCGGCTATGGCTACACCTTC. This sequence encodes CAWSVVGYGYTF.

This chain connects TRBV4-3 to TRBJ2-7; TRBD1 agrees at 7 bases. Germline CDR1 reads LGHNA; CDR2 reads YSLEER. J was trimmed by 9 bases and V by 0 bases; bases with no gene match: 11. This CDR3 has 15 residues. For the CDR3, the DNA is TGCGCCAGCAGCCAAGATTCGGGCACGTACAGGGGGCAGTACTTC. This encodes CASSQDSGTYRGQYF.